The sequence of this T cell receptor (beta chain) was determined in a study of blood T cell repertoires in COVID-19. Study summary: Samples taken during acute and convalescent COVID-19 were collected in the United States, Italy and Spain.

The V and J ends lost 1 base and 5 bases respectively, with 16 bases between them. Germline V gene lookup returns CDR1 SGHAT and CDR2 FQNNGV. The CDR3 is made up of 16 amino acids. Profiled with immunoSEQ multiplex PCR; TCRdb holds only in-frame clones, not every one. The sample has around 180,000 clones; approximately 80% are singletons. The sequenced sample consisted of peripheral blood. The receptor was derived from a human donor in a cohort sampled during active COVID-19. The chain is built from TRBV11-2 and TRBJ2-3, with D perhaps matching TRBD2 (6 bases). The CDR3: CASSLAGTRNGDTQYF. The CDR3 bases are TGTGCCAGCAGCTTAGCCGGGACTCGCAACGGAGATACGCAGTATTTT. Looking up the rest from reference TRBV11-2 and TRBJ2-3 gives the full variable domain: EAGVAQSPRYKIIEKRQSVAFWCNPISGHATLYWYQQILGQGPKLLIQFQNNGVVDDSQLPKDRFSAERLKGVDSTLKIQPAKLEDSAVYLCASSLAGTRNGDTQYFGPGTRLTVL.